This T cell receptor (beta chain) was captured in a study of Graves' ophthalmopathy and Graves' hyperthyroidism. Regarding the study as a whole: The model predicted progression of ophthalmopathy with a sensitivity of just over 70%, and its specificity was roughly 72%.

In the case of this clonotype: Antigen: not known.

Per germline, CDR1 SNHLY and CDR2 FYNNEI. Trimming stripped 3 bases from V and 4 bases from J, with 12 bases between. The CDR3 has 14 residues. Amplification targeted the TCR beta CDR3 regions, with RNA transcripts as the source material. A first-round RT-PCR used HTBI primers, followed by a second-round multiplex PCR. TCRdb ran MiXCR on the multiplex PCR reads and lists one entry per CDR3 protein. The sample holds approximately 1.2 million distinct CDR3 sequences, about 38% seen once. The chain joins TRBV2 to TRBJ1-1, with a possible D match to TRBD1 (5 bases). The TCR sequence derives from an adult man with Graves' hyperthyroidism. The sample comprised peripheral blood or thyroid tissue (not recorded which). The CDR3 sequence: CASSDLWGGTEAFF. The DNA for the CDR3 is TGTGCCAGCAGTGATTTGTGGGGCGGCACTGAAGCTTTCTTT.